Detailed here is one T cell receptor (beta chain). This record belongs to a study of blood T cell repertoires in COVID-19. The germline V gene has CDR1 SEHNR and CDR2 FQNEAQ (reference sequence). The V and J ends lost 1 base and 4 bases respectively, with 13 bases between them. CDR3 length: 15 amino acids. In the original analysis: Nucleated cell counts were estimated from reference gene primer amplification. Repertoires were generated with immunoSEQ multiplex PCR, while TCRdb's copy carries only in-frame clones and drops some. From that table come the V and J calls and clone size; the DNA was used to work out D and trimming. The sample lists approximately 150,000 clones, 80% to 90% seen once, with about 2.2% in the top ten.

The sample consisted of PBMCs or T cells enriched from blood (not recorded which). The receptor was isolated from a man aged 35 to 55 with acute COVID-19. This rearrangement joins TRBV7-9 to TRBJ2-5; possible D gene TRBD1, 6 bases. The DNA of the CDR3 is TGTGCCAGCAGCTTAGAAGTAGGGGGATCAGAGACCCAGTACTTC. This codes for CASSLEVGGSETQYF.